These T cell receptor beta chains were read from a single sample in a study of blood T cell repertoires in COVID-19. Here immunoSEQ multiplex PCR was the method, and the copy in TCRdb shows in-frame clones only, minus some. The sample yields 200,000 to 250,000 clones, 70% to 90% seen once. Material for sequencing was peripheral blood. These receptors came from a man aged 60 to 75 with acute or convalescent COVID-19. The CDR3 runs from the conserved cysteine through the conserved F or W. Each record gives: V gene, D gene, clone size, J gene, CDR3 protein, CDR3 DNA. The D gene is left open where the match is weak. A clone size is listed for some rows: how often the clone was seen (once, few, many), or a class if it is expanded.

>TRBV5-1|-|-|TRBJ1-4
CASSLVGGGSNEKLFF
TGCGCCAGCAGCCTCGTAGGGGGTGGATCCAATGAAAAACTGTTTTTT
>TRBV24-1|TRBD2|-|TRBJ2-3
CATSVWREDGDTQYF
TGTGCCACCAGTGTGTGGCGGGAGGACGGAGATACGCAGTATTTT
>TRBV2|TRBD1|-|TRBJ1-6
CASSEDERQGPRRGSPLHF
TGTGCCAGCAGTGAAGATGAGAGACAGGGGCCCCGACGGGGTTCACCCCTCCACTTT
>TRBV23-1|-|-|TRBJ1-2
CASSHRGIYGYTF
TGCGCCAGCAGTCACCGAGGGATCTATGGCTACACCTTC
>TRBV6-5|-|-|TRBJ1-3
CASSLGISGNTIYF
TGTGCCAGCAGTCTAGGAATCTCTGGAAACACCATATATTTT
>TRBV25-1|-|-|TRBJ2-2
CASSEWGGDQTETGELFF
TGTGCCAGCAGTGAGTGGGGCGGAGATCAAACGGAAACCGGGGAGCTGTTTTTT
>TRBV4-2|TRBD1|-|TRBJ1-2
CASSQGEDRGHYGYTF
TGTGCCAGCAGCCAAGGTGAGGACAGGGGACACTATGGCTACACCTTC
>TRBV4-3|TRBD1|-|TRBJ1-1
CASSDLHNRGNTEAFF
TGCGCCAGCAGTGACCTACACAACAGGGGCAACACTGAAGCTTTCTTT
>TRBV3-1/TRBV3-2|TRBD2|-|TRBJ2-7
CASSPRTSGSYEQYF
TGTGCCAGCAGCCCCCGGACTAGCGGGAGTTACGAGCAGTACTTC
>TRBV7-2|TRBD2|few|TRBJ2-3
CASSKSGRETDTQYF
TGTGCCAGCAGTAAAAGCGGGAGGGAGACAGATACGCAGTATTTT
>TRBV29-1|-|-|TRBJ2-3
CSVRQTGEVDTQYF
TGCAGCGTCCGCCAGACGGGAGAGGTAGATACGCAGTATTTT
>TRBV7-8|-|-|TRBJ2-1
CASSFDRIGINEQFF
TGTGCCAGCAGCTTTGACAGGATTGGAATTAATGAGCAGTTCTTC
>TRBV23-1|-|few|TRBJ1-3
CASSQPTTRGGISGNTIYF
TGCGCCAGCAGTCAACCGACGACAAGAGGCGGGATCTCTGGAAACACCATATATTTT
>TRBV9|-|once|TRBJ2-1
CASSVGGGKGDEQFF
TGTGCCAGCAGCGTAGGAGGCGGGAAGGGAGATGAGCAGTTCTTC
>TRBV7-9|-|once|TRBJ1-3
CASSLGSSYSGNTIYF
TGTGCCAGCAGCTTAGGTAGCAGCTACTCTGGAAACACCATATATTTT
>TRBV12-5|-|-|TRBJ2-7
CASGTAGVRSYEQYF
TGTGCTAGTGGCACAGCAGGGGTTAGATCCTACGAGCAGTACTTC
>TRBV10-3|TRBD2|-|TRBJ2-1
CAISADSSSGGEQFF
TGTGCCATCAGTGCTGACAGCTCCTCGGGGGGGGAGCAGTTCTTC
>TRBV5-1|TRBD2|-|TRBJ2-3
CASSQRNRTSGRVDTQYF
TGCGCCAGCAGCCAGAGAAATCGGACTAGCGGGAGGGTGGATACGCAGTATTTT
>TRBV5-1|TRBD1|-|TRBJ1-5
CASSAGGGNQPQHF
TGCGCCAGCAGCGCAGGGGGCGGCAATCAGCCCCAGCATTTT
>TRBV7-9|-|-|TRBJ2-7
CASSLPGTPREQYF
TGTGCCAGCAGCTTACCCGGGACTCCCCGCGAGCAGTACTTC
>TRBV4-3|TRBD2|-|TRBJ2-1
CASSQDSGRFPFF
TGCGCCAGCAGCCAAGATAGCGGGAGATTCCCGTTCTTC